A single sample gave rise to the 31 T cell receptor beta chains below, sequenced in a study of cytomegalovirus exposure and HLA in healthy donors. Primers for the PCR totalled 60 Vbeta and 13 Jbeta. Libraries were prepared by immunoSEQ multiplex PCR; TCRdb keeps only in-frame clonotypes and omits some of them. The sample shows more than 95,000 clones, and more than 1% sits with its ten largest clones. The specimen sequenced was PBMCs. The receptors here all came from a man aged 18 to 29 in good health and CMV-seronegative.

The rearrangement links TRBV9 to TRBJ1-2; a weak D match, TRBD1 (6 bases). Germline CDR1 SGDLS, CDR2 YYNGEE. There are 14 residues in the CDR3. V shed 2 bases and J shed 8 bases, with 16 bases lying between them. CDR3 sequence (DNA): TGTGCCAGCAGCGTGGGGACATCAGAAAGCGGCTACACCTTC. Protein sequence: CASSVGTSESGYTF.

The genes are TRBV19 and TRBJ1-2; tentative D call: TRBD1 (6 bases). This CDR3 has 23 residues. Per the germline V gene, CDR1 is LNHDA and CDR2 is SQIVND (reference sequence). V was trimmed by 5 bases and J by 1 base, leaving 38 bases between them. DNA for the CDR3: TGTGCCAGTAGTCAGAACGCGGGGGCGCTCTCCGCGCACGCCATGCCGCTTAACTATGGCTACACCTTC. This gives the protein CASSQNAGALSAHAMPLNYGYTF. The complete variable domain, with remaining parts taken from reference TRBV19 and TRBJ1-2, reads DGGITQSPKYLFRKEGQNVTLSCEQNLNHDAMYWYRQDPGQGLRLIYYSQIVNDFQKGDIAEGYSVSREKKESFPLTVTSAQKNPTAFYLCASSQNAGALSAHAMPLNYGYTFGSGTRLTVV.

The CDR3 region is CASSPVRGTEAFF. In nucleotides, the CDR3 is TGTGCCAGCTCACCGGTTAGGGGCACTGAAGCTTTCTTT. This rearrangement joins TRBV18 to TRBJ1-1, with D possibly matching TRBD1 (5 bases). Per the germline V gene, CDR1 is KGHSH and CDR2 is LQKENI. There are 13 residues in the CDR3. Trimming stripped 3 bases from V and 4 bases from J, with 9 bases between.

The V and J genes are TRBV19 and TRBJ2-7, with TRBD2 matching 9 bases. Per germline, CDR1 LNHDA and CDR2 SQIVND (reference sequence). Germline trimming cut 4 bases from V and 3 bases from J; bases unmatched to any gene: 1. The CDR3 is 13 residues long. DNA of the CDR3: TGTGCCAGTAGTAATAGCGGGGGCTACGAGCAGTACTTC. Translation: CASSNSGGYEQYF.

V gene TRBV19 combines with J gene TRBJ2-5; 13 bases map to TRBD2. The trim removed 5 bases at V and 5 bases at J, leaving 5 bases unmatched. Germline V gives CDR1 LNHDA, CDR2 SQIVND (reference sequence). The CDR3 spans 15 residues. This CDR3 reads CASSGLAGVSETQYF. CDR3 nucleotide sequence: TGTGCCAGTAGTGGACTAGCGGGGGTTTCGGAGACCCAGTACTTC.

The chain employs TRBV7-8 and TRBJ1-1; no clear D. Germline V CDR1 and CDR2: SGHVS, FQNEAQ. V was pared by 5 bases and J by 0 bases, with 13 bases between. The CDR3 totals 15 residues. CDR3 protein: CASSPETGMNTEAFF. The CDR3 coding sequence is TGTGCCAGCAGCCCCGAGACGGGTATGAACACTGAAGCTTTCTTT.

V gene TRBV2 combines with J gene TRBJ2-5; no definite D call. This CDR3 has 13 residues. V lost 5 bases, J lost 3 bases, and 10 bases lay in between. Germline assignment: CDR1 SNHLY and CDR2 FYNNEI. Here the CDR3 DNA reads TGTGCCAGCAGTCGGTCAAGAGAAGAGACCCAGTACTTC. The encoded protein is CASSRSREETQYF.

The rearrangement links TRBV19 to TRBJ1-1; TRBD1 matches at 7 bases. The V segment lost 3 bases and the J segment 3 bases; nucleotides outside the gene matches: 4. This CDR3 has 14 residues. The germline V gene encodes CDR1 LNHDA and CDR2 SQIVND (reference sequence). The CDR3 loop reads CASSIGQGDTEAFF. DNA of the CDR3: TGTGCCAGTAGTATCGGGCAGGGGGACACTGAAGCTTTCTTT.

V gene TRBV9 combines with J gene TRBJ1-2; D gene ambiguous. CDR1 and CDR2 (germline): SGDLS, YYNGEE. This CDR3 contains 16 residues. Deletions cut 0 bases from V and 8 bases from J, with 20 bases between. For the CDR3, the DNA is TGTGCCAGCAGCGTAGAGGGCATCTCCCCGACGGGGGGCTACACCTTC. Residues: CASSVEGISPTGGYTF.

J is TRBJ2-2 and V is TRBV10-1, with 7 bases aligning to TRBD1. Trimming took 4 bases from V and 1 from J; bases not matched to a gene: 6. This CDR3 is built from 16 residues. Germline assignment: CDR1 WNHNN and CDR2 SYGVQD (reference sequence). CDR3 nucleotide sequence: TGCGCCAGCAGTGTAACAGGGGCCTTGAACACCGGGGAGCTGTTTTTT. Amino acid sequence: CASSVTGALNTGELFF.

The V gene is TRBV27, the J gene TRBJ2-1, with a tentative D call TRBD2 (5 bases). The ends were cut back, 7 bases at V and 5 bases at J, with 24 bases in the middle. This CDR3 has 17 residues. The germline CDR1 and CDR2 sequences are MNHEY and SMNVEV (reference sequence). DNA of the CDR3: TGTGCCAGCATTAATAAGGTAGGGAGTCTACTCCACAATGAGCAGTTCTTC. As protein: CASINKVGSLLHNEQFF.

Regarding this clone: The junction departs from the called germline gene at one end, perhaps through a read error. V gene TRBV5-8 combines with J gene TRBJ2-2, with TRBD1 matching 9 bases. This CDR3 region has 15 residues. Germline V gives CDR1 SGHTS, CDR2 YDEGEE. The CDR3 bases are TGTGCCAGCAGTTTGGACAGGGGCCAGACCGGGGAGCTGTTTTTT. Translating it yields CASSLDRGQTGELFF.

The chain employs TRBV18 and TRBJ2-7, with unresolved D. The V end lost 0 bases, the J end lost 5 bases, and 8 bases lay between the germline ends. The germline CDR1 and CDR2 sequences are KGHSH and LQKENI. The CDR3 totals 13 residues. The CDR3 DNA is TGTGCCAGCTCACCACCAAGTTCGGACGAGCAGTACTTC. Its protein is CASSPPSSDEQYF.

Turning to this clone: Relative to the germline gene, one junction end is altered; a read error may explain this. The CDR3, as DNA: TGTGCCAGCAGCCCGCACCAAACCGGGACAGGGCCCCTGGCCTTC. Its translation is CASSPHQTGTGPLAF. The rearrangement links TRBV9 to TRBJ1-2, with 9 bases aligning to TRBD1. This CDR3 is built from 15 residues. CDR1 and CDR2 from the germline V gene are SGDLS and YYNGEE. Combining the CDR3 with reference TRBV9 and TRBJ1-2 gives the whole variable domain DSGVTQTPKHLITATGQRVTLRCSPRSGDLSVYWYQQSLDQGLQFLIQYYNGEERAKGNILERFSAQQFPDLHSELNLSSLELGDSALYFCASSPHQTGTGPLAFGSGTRLTVV.

The J gene is TRBJ2-3, the V gene TRBV5-1, with D possibly being TRBD2 (6 bases). Germline CDR1 is SGHRS and CDR2 is YFSETQ. The germline V and J ends were trimmed by 0 bases and 0 bases, with 17 bases remaining between them. CDR3 length: 18 residues. Here the CDR3 DNA reads TGCGCCAGCAGCTTGGGGGTAGGGCGTGGGACTAGCACAGATACGCAGTATTTT. The encoded protein is CASSLGVGRGTSTDTQYF.

The chain joins TRBV18 to TRBJ2-7, with D tentatively TRBD2 (6 bases). There are 16 residues in the CDR3. Per germline, CDR1 KGHSH and CDR2 LQKENI. V was clipped by 1 base and J by 1 base, with 14 bases between them. CDR3 bases: TGTGCCAGCTCACCACTCTCGGGGCGGGGATCCTACGAGCAGTACTTC. This codes for CASSPLSGRGSYEQYF.

This chain joins TRBV9 and TRBJ1-6; D possibly corresponds to TRBD1 (6 bases). Germline assignment: CDR1 SGDLS and CDR2 YYNGEE. Deletions cut 0 bases from V and 5 bases from J, with 9 bases between. CDR3 length: 15 residues. CDR3 protein: CASSVDSGDNSPLHF. The CDR3 DNA follows: TGTGCCAGCAGCGTAGACTCAGGGGATAATTCACCCCTCCACTTT.

The chain carries TRBV10-1 and TRBJ2-1; a weak D match, TRBD1 (5 bases). Germline CDR1 WNHNN, CDR2 SYGVQD (reference sequence). The germline V and J ends were trimmed by 3 bases and 7 bases, with 10 bases remaining between them. The CDR3 has 13 residues. The CDR3 region has the DNA TGCGCCAGCAGTGACAGGGTGCATAATGAGCAGTTCTTC. Translated, it gives CASSDRVHNEQFF.

This rearrangement joins TRBV28 to TRBJ2-7; 7 nucleotides align to TRBD2. The CDR3 has 13 amino acids. Germline loops: CDR1 MDHEN, CDR2 SYDVKM. The V gene end was trimmed by 3 bases and the J gene end by 6 bases; junction bases not matched to a gene: 5. CDR3 in amino acids: CASSFGAGLEQYF. CDR3 DNA: TGTGCCAGCAGTTTTGGAGCGGGGCTCGAGCAGTACTTC.

J is TRBJ2-2 and V is TRBV29-1, with a tentative D call TRBD1 (7 bases). The length of the CDR3 is 15 residues. CDR1 is SQVTM and CDR2 is ANQGSEA in the germline V gene. V gave up 5 bases and J gave up 8 bases, with 21 bases separating them. The CDR3 protein is CSVSPSVEGAGELFF. For the CDR3, the DNA is TGCAGCGTTTCCCCCTCGGTGGAGGGGGCGGGGGAGCTGTTTTTT.

This chain uses TRBV10-2 with TRBJ1-2, with 9 positions matching TRBD1. CDR3 length equals 16 residues. CDR1 and CDR2 (germline): WSHSY, SAAADI. V dropped 10 bases and J dropped 4; count of bases not matched to a gene: 16. The CDR3 protein is CATRGADRGLPYGYTF. CDR3 nucleotide sequence: TGCGCCACCAGGGGGGCGGACAGGGGCCTTCCCTATGGCTACACCTTC.

The V gene is TRBV13, the J gene TRBJ2-7; tentative D call: TRBD1 (5 bases). In germline, CDR1 is PRHDT, CDR2 FYEKMQ (reference sequence). V was clipped by 3 bases and J by 2 bases, with 17 bases between them. The CDR3 loop spans 16 amino acids. The CDR3 protein is CASSFGPPGLTYEQYF. The DNA for the CDR3 is TGTGCCAGCAGCTTTGGACCCCCAGGGTTAACCTACGAGCAGTACTTC.

This sequence joins TRBV7-9 and TRBJ2-1; the D is unclear. Trimming took off 5 bases at V and 5 bases at J, with 13 bases between the two ends. The CDR3 runs 14 residues. Germline V lookup: CDR1 SEHNR, CDR2 FQNEAQ (reference sequence). The CDR3 region is CASSIPTRHNEQFF. The CDR3 nucleotides read TGTGCCAGCAGCATCCCGACTCGCCACAATGAGCAGTTCTTC.

This chain joins TRBV6-1 and TRBJ2-1; no clear D gene. Between the trimmed V and J ends, which lost 2 bases and 7 bases, there was a span of 21 bases. This CDR3 has 17 amino acids. In germline, CDR1 is MNHNS, CDR2 SASEGT. The CDR3 region is CASSENLSLFVQNEQFF. The DNA of the CDR3 is TGTGCCAGCAGTGAAAACCTGAGCCTTTTCGTCCAAAATGAGCAGTTCTTC.

The J gene is TRBJ2-7, the V gene TRBV2; 9 bases map to TRBD1. This CDR3 region has 11 residues. With V trimmed by 11 bases and J by 3 bases, 2 bases remained unmatched. CDR1 is SNHLY, CDR2 FYNNEI, per germline. CDR3 bases: TGTGCCGGGGGACAGGGCTACGAGCAGTACTTC. Translation gives CAGGQGYEQYF.

The chain recombines TRBV30 with TRBJ2-3, with TRBD1 matching 9 bases. Losses at the gene ends were 8 bases for V and 3 bases for J; bases not matched to a gene: 12. The CDR3 runs to 15 residues. Germline assignment: CDR1 GTSNPN and CDR2 SVGIG (reference sequence). This CDR3 reads CAGGSTGQGTDTQYF. The CDR3 bases are TGTGCCGGGGGCTCAACGGGACAGGGAACAGATACGCAGTATTTT.

The chain recombines TRBV19 with TRBJ1-1, with D perhaps TRBD1 (6 bases). This CDR3 contains 13 residues. Germline CDR1 reads LNHDA; CDR2 reads SQIVND (reference sequence). V was pared by 2 bases and J by 10 bases, with 14 bases between. The CDR3 loop reads CASSILVTGIAFF. In DNA form, the CDR3 reads TGTGCCAGTAGTATACTGGTCACAGGGATAGCTTTCTTT.

The chain joins TRBV6-5 to TRBJ1-2; the match to TRBD1 covers 8 bases. Germline-derived CDR1 and CDR2 are MNHEY and SVGAGI. There are 14 residues in the CDR3. V lost 7 bases and J lost 3; bases outside the gene matches: 7. CDR3 nucleotides: TGTGCCAGCACCGTAAACAGGGGGTACTATGGCTACACCTTC. Its protein is CASTVNRGYYGYTF.

The chain is built from TRBV5-1 and TRBJ2-1; 10 bases are a match to TRBD2. J gave up 0 bases and V 4 bases, and 10 bases lay outside the gene matches. This CDR3 has 18 amino acids. Germline CDR1 SGHRS, CDR2 YFSETQ. DNA of the CDR3: TGCGCCAGCAGCCCGATAACTAGCGGGGTCACCTCCTACAATGAGCAGTTCTTC. It yields the protein CASSPITSGVTSYNEQFF.

The CDR3 loop is CASTIDRVDQPQHF. The CDR3 region has the DNA TGTGCCAGCACCATTGACAGGGTTGATCAGCCCCAGCATTTT. The rearrangement joins TRBV6-1 to TRBJ1-5; 7 nucleotides match TRBD1. CDR1 MNHNS and CDR2 SASEGT come from the germline V gene. V shed 7 bases and J 5 bases; nucleotides not matched to a gene: 8. This CDR3 contains 14 residues.

The rearrangement uses TRBV28 and TRBJ2-7; 12 bases agree with TRBD1. CDR3 size: 14 residues. V lost 8 bases, J lost 3 bases, and 5 bases stayed unmatched. Looked up from germline, CDR1 is MDHEN and CDR2 is SYDVKM. CDR3 sequence (DNA): TGTGCCAGCCGCCGGGACAGGGGGCTCTACGAGCAGTACTTC. Encoded protein: CASRRDRGLYEQYF.